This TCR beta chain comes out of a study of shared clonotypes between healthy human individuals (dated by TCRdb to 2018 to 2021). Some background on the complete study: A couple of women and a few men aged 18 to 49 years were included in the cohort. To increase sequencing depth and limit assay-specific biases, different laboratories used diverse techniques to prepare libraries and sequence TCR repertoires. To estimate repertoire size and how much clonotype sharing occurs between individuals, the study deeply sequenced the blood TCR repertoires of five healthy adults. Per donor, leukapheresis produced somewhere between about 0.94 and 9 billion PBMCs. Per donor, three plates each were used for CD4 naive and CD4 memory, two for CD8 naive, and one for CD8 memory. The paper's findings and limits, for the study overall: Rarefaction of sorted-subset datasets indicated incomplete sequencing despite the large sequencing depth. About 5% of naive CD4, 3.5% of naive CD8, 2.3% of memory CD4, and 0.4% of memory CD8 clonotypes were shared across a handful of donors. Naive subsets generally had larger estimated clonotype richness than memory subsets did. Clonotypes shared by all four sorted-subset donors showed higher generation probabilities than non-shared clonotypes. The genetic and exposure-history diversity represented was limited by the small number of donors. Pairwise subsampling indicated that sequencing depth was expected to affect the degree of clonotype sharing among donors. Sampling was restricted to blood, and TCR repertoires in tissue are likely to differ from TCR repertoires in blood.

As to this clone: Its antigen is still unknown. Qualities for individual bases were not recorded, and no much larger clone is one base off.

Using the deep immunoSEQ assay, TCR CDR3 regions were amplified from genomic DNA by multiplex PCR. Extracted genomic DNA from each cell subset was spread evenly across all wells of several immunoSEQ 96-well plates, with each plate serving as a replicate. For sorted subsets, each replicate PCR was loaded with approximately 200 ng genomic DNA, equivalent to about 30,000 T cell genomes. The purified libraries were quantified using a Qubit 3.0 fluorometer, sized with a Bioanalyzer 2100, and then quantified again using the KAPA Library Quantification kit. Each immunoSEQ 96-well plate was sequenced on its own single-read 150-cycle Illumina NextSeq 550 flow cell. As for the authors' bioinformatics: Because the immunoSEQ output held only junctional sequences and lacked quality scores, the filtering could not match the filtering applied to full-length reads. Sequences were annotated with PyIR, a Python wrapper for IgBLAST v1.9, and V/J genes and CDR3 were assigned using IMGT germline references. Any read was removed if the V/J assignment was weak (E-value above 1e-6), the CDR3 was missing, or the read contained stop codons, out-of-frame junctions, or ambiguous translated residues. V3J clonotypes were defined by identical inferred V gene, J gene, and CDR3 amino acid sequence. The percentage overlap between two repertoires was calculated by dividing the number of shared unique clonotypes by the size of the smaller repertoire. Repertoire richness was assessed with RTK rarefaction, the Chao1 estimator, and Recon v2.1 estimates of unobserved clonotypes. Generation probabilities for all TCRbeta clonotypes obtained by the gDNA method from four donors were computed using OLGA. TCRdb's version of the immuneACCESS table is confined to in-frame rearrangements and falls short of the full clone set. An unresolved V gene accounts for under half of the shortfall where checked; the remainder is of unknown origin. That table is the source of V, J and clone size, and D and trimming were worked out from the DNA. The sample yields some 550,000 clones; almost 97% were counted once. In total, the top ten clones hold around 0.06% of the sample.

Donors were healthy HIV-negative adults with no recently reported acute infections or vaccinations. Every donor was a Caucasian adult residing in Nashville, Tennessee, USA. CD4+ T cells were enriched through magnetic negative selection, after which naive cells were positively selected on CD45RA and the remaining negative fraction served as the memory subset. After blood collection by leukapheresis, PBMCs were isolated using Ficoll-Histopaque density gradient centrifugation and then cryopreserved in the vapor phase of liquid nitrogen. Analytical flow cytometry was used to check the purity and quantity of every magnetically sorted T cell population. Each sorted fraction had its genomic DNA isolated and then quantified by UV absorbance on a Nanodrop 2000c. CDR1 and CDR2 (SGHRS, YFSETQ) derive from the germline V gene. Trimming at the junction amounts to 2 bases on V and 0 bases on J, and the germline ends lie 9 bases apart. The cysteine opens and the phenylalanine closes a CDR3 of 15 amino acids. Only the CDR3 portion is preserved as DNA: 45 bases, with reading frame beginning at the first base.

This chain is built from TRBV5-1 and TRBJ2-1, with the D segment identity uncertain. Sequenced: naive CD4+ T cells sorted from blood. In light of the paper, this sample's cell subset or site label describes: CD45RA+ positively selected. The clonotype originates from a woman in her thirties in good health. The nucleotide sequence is TGCGCCAGCAGCTTATCCCCCAGCTCCTACAATGAGCAGTTCTTC. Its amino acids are CASSLSPSSYNEQFF.